This entry is about one T cell receptor beta chain. Its specificity is unknown. This sample is part of a study of cytomegalovirus exposure and HLA in healthy donors. Findings of the study overall: The majority of CMV-associated TCR beta chains were reported as apparently HLA-restricted in a later analysis. In a later analysis, HLA-C alleles had the fewest associated TCRs, DRB1 alleles the most. Specific recognition of CMV antigens was confirmed in vitro for three chains (all CMV-associated).

Both 60 Vbeta primers and 13 Jbeta primers went into the PCR. Sequencing was performed with immunoSEQ multiplex PCR; in TCRdb, only in-frame clones are kept and a portion is missing. The profile shows over 100,000 clones, 75% to 90% of them singletons. CDR3 length equals 13 residues. Germline loops: CDR1 SGHAT, CDR2 FQNNGV. V lost 9 bases, J lost 5 bases, and 10 bases stayed unmatched. The TCR comes from a man aged 30-40 years in good health and CMV-seronegative. Material for sequencing was PBMCs. The V gene is TRBV11-2, the J gene TRBJ2-7; 7 nucleotides line up with TRBD1. The CDR3, as DNA: TGTGCCAGTGGGGGACAGAGGGGTAACGAGCAGTACTTC. This sequence encodes CASGGQRGNEQYF.